The 8 T cell receptor beta chains reported below all come from one sample, sequenced in a study of blood T cell repertoires in COVID-19. Data came from immunoSEQ multiplex PCR; TCRdb stores just in-frame clones and leaves some out. Of tens of thousands of clones listed, 86% were seen once; the top ten hold around a quarter. Sequenced material: peripheral blood. The receptors derive from a human donor in a cohort sampled during active COVID-19.

The genes are TRBV28 and TRBJ1-5, with D hard to call. The length of the CDR3 is 14 residues. Trimming took 8 bases from V and 3 from J, leaving 14 bases between them. Germline CDR1 reads MDHEN; CDR2 reads SYDVKM. CDR3 region: CASRVPASNQPQHF. The CDR3 region has the DNA TGTGCCAGCCGGGTGCCCGCCTCCAATCAGCCCCAGCATTTT.

The chain uses TRBV2 and TRBJ1-4, with D uncertain. The V and J ends lost 6 bases and 7 bases respectively, with 21 bases between them. The germline V gene has CDR1 SNHLY and CDR2 FYNNEI. This CDR3 contains 16 residues. The CDR3 region has the DNA TGTGCCAGCAGCCCCGCCGGGGTAGGGCGAGGTGAAAAACTGTTTTTT. Translation: CASSPAGVGRGEKLFF.

V gene TRBV7-3 combines with J gene TRBJ2-3; the D gene is possibly TRBD1 (6 bases). Looked up from germline, CDR1 is SGHTA and CDR2 is FQGTGA. This CDR3 has 14 residues. Trimming stripped 4 bases from V and 6 bases from J, with 14 bases between. The CDR3 DNA follows: TGTGCCAGCAGCTCCCGCGTGGGGGCGGATACGCAGTATTTT. Its translation: CASSSRVGADTQYF.

The gene calls are TRBV2 and TRBJ2-7; 11 bases fit TRBD2. The CDR3 is 14 amino acids. Trimming removed 8 bases from V and 4 bases from J; junction bases left unmatched: 7. Germline V gene sequence: CDR1 SNHLY, CDR2 FYNNEI. CDR3 in DNA: TGTGCCAGCGGTTCCGGGACTAGCGGTTACGAGCAGTACTTC. Translating it yields CASGSGTSGYEQYF.

The chain combines TRBV7-2 with TRBJ1-4, with D unresolved. V shed 4 bases and J shed 12 bases, with 21 bases lying between them. The CDR3 is made up of 15 amino acids. Germline V gene sequence: CDR1 SGHTA, CDR2 FQGNSA. The CDR3 DNA reads TGTGCCAGCAGCTCGGCCGTTGGCCACAGAGGGCAACTGTTTTTT. Amino acid sequence: CASSSAVGHRGQLFF.

V and J are TRBV28 and TRBJ2-6; a possible D gene is TRBD1 (6 bases). Germline CDR1 is MDHEN and CDR2 is SYDVKM. V lost 6 bases, J lost 2 bases, and 8 bases lay in between. The CDR3 contains 14 residues. The CDR3 protein is CASSTGTGANVLTF. The CDR3 nucleotides read TGTGCCAGCAGCACAGGGACTGGGGCCAACGTCCTGACTTTC. Based on the CDR3 plus reference TRBV28 and TRBJ2-6, the full variable domain is DVKVTQSSRYLVKRTGEKVFLECVQDMDHENMFWYRQDPGLGLRLIYFSYDVKMKEKGDIPEGYSVSREKKERFSLILESASTNQTSMYLCASSTGTGANVLTFGAGSRLTVL.

The CDR3 sequence is CASSMPGGGELFF. DNA of the CDR3: TGTGCCAGTAGTATGCCCGGAGGCGGGGAGCTGTTTTTT. The rearrangement links TRBV19 to TRBJ2-2; D is perhaps TRBD2 (5 bases). Germline V gives CDR1 LNHDA, CDR2 SQIVND (reference sequence). Trimming pared 3 bases from V and 7 bases from J, leaving 9 bases between. This CDR3 is built from 13 residues.

The gene calls are TRBV7-8 and TRBJ1-4; the match to TRBD1 covers 11 bases. The V segment lost 3 bases and the J segment 6 bases; nucleotides outside the gene matches: 6. This CDR3 contains 16 residues. CDR1 is SGHVS, CDR2 FQNEAQ, per germline. The CDR3 DNA sequence: TGTGCCAGCAGCTTTGGGACAGGGGGTCGGGATGAAAAACTGTTTTTT. It specifies CASSFGTGGRDEKLFF. Looking up the rest from reference TRBV7-8 and TRBJ1-4 gives the full variable domain: GAGVSQSPRYKVAKRGQDVALRCDPISGHVSLFWYQQALGQGPEFLTYFQNEAQLDKSGLPSDRFFAERPEGSVSTLKIQRTQQEDSAVYLCASSFGTGGRDEKLFFGSGTQLSVL.